These 29 T cell receptor beta chains were all obtained from the same sample, sequenced in a study of blood T cell repertoires in COVID-19. Profiling relied on immunoSEQ multiplex PCR, and the TCRdb table lists in-frame clones only, not all of them. In the table there are about 270,000 clones, around nine tenths of which are singletons. Material: peripheral blood. The receptors derive from an older woman who had recovered from COVID-19.

CDR3 loop: CAYRTGRETEAFF. In DNA, the CDR3 is TGTGCCTACCGGACAGGGAGGGAAACTGAAGCTTTCTTT. The gene calls are TRBV10-3 and TRBJ1-1, with TRBD1 identical over 8 bases. Germline V gene lookup returns CDR1 ENHRY and CDR2 SYGVKD. There are 13 residues in the CDR3. The J segment lost 5 bases and the V segment lost 11 bases, leaving 10 bases of the junction unmatched.

This rearrangement joins TRBV11-2 to TRBJ1-6; D ambiguous. Trimming removed 1 base at V and 9 bases at J, with 4 bases between. The CDR3 sequence is 12 residues long. The germline V gene has CDR1 SGHAT and CDR2 FQNNGV. The CDR3 spells CASSLGPSPLHF. Written as DNA, the CDR3 is TGTGCCAGCAGCTTAGGGCCTTCACCCCTCCACTTT.

This chain links TRBV7-8 with TRBJ1-1, with D tentatively TRBD1 (5 bases). The CDR3 is 15 amino acids. Germline V lookup: CDR1 SGHVS, CDR2 FQNEAQ. Trimming left V 5 bases short and J 4 bases short, with 17 bases between. The DNA for the CDR3 is TGTGCCAGCAGCCACTCCGCCCGGGGGGGCACTGAAGCTTTCTTT. The encoded protein is CASSHSARGGTEAFF. Full variable domain (remainder filled in from reference TRBV7-8 and TRBJ1-1): GAGVSQSPRYKVAKRGQDVALRCDPISGHVSLFWYQQALGQGPEFLTYFQNEAQLDKSGLPSDRFFAERPEGSVSTLKIQRTQQEDSAVYLCASSHSARGGTEAFFGQGTRLTVV.

Only one count was recorded for this clone. The chain has TRBV7-9 and TRBJ2-3, with 11 bases matching TRBD2. This CDR3 has 16 amino acids. The V segment lost 5 bases and the J segment 1 base; nucleotides outside the gene matches: 5. CDR1 and CDR2 from the germline V gene are SEHNR and FQNEAQ (reference sequence). The CDR3: CASSQRLAGRTDTQYF. CDR3 coding DNA: TGTGCCAGCAGCCAGCGACTAGCGGGGCGCACAGATACGCAGTATTTT. Full variable domain (remainder filled in from reference TRBV7-9 and TRBJ2-3): DTGVSQNPRHKITKRGQNVTFRCDPISEHNRLYWYRQTLGQGPEFLTYFQNEAQLEKSRLLSDRFSAERPKGSFSTLEIQRTEQGDSAMYLCASSQRLAGRTDTQYFGPGTRLTVL.

Remarks on this clone: Possible read error: a much larger clone is one base away. This chain connects TRBV6-1 to TRBJ2-3; 8 bases are a match to TRBD1. This CDR3 has 14 residues. CDR1 is MNHNS, CDR2 SASEGT, per germline. The ends lost 3 bases at V and 3 bases at J; junction bases unmatched: 2. The CDR3 sequence: CASSDRGPTDTQYF. CDR3 bases: TGTGCCAGCAGTGACAGGGGGCCGACAGATACGCAGTATTTT.

The rearrangement joins TRBV7-3 to TRBJ2-1; 11 bases map to TRBD2. Unmatched junction bases numbered 5, after V lost 1 base and J lost 6 bases. Germline CDR1 reads SGHTA; CDR2 reads FQGTGA. CDR3 length: 16 residues. The CDR3 sequence is CASSLSSGGASNEQFF. The CDR3 DNA reads as TGTGCCAGCAGCTTAAGTAGCGGGGGGGCCAGCAATGAGCAGTTCTTC.

This rearrangement joins TRBV19 to TRBJ1-4; D is perhaps TRBD1 (6 bases). Deletions cut 5 bases from V and 4 bases from J, with 14 bases between. The CDR3 totals 15 residues. Germline CDR1 is LNHDA and CDR2 is SQIVND (reference sequence). CDR3 nucleotides: TGTGCCAGTAGTTCGATACAGGGAATTAATGAAAAACTGTTTTTT. It codes for CASSSIQGINEKLFF. Variable domain in full (rest from reference TRBV19 and TRBJ1-4): DGGITQSPKYLFRKEGQNVTLSCEQNLNHDAMYWYRQDPGQGLRLIYYSQIVNDFQKGDIAEGYSVSREKKESFPLTVTSAQKNPTAFYLCASSSIQGINEKLFFGSGTQLSVL.

CDR3: CASSPTRQGGETQYF. For the CDR3, the DNA is TGCGCCAGCAGCCCCACTCGACAGGGAGGCGAGACCCAGTACTTC. J is TRBJ2-5 and V is TRBV4-1, with D possibly matching TRBD1 (7 bases). Trimming pared 4 bases from V and 5 bases from J, leaving 17 bases between. This CDR3 contains 15 residues. Germline CDR1 is MGHRA and CDR2 is YSYEKL.

There are many counts of this clone. This rearrangement joins TRBV29-1 to TRBJ1-1; 7 bases map to TRBD1. Looked up from germline, CDR1 is SQVTM and CDR2 is ANQGSEA. J was trimmed by 11 bases and V by 6 bases; bases with no gene match: 9. The CDR3 runs to 11 residues. The CDR3 here is CSVGQMGPAFF. The DNA of the CDR3 is TGCAGCGTGGGACAGATGGGGCCCGCTTTCTTT.

This chain links TRBV5-4 with TRBJ1-2, with D uncertain. The CDR3 runs to 15 residues. Germline V gives CDR1 SGHNT, CDR2 YYREEE (reference sequence). V lost 4 bases to trimming and J lost 5 bases, with 18 bases between them. CDR3 sequence reads: CASSPQLPGDYGYTF. The CDR3 DNA is TGTGCCAGCAGCCCTCAGCTCCCGGGTGATTATGGCTACACCTTC.

V gene TRBV9 combines with J gene TRBJ1-3; no reliable D call. V was cut by 3 bases and J by 5 bases, with 6 bases left in between. Looked up from germline, CDR1 is SGDLS and CDR2 is YYNGEE. The CDR3 extends over 12 amino acids. CDR3 bases: TGTGCCAGCAGCGCATTCAGAAACACCATATATTTT. It encodes CASSAFRNTIYF.

This CDR3 reads CASSHQHSSGNTIYF. The CDR3 region has the DNA TGCGCCAGCAGCCACCAACACAGTTCTGGAAACACCATATATTTT. The J gene is TRBJ1-3, the V gene TRBV4-3; D is unclear. The germline gives CDR1 LGHNA, CDR2 YSLEER. There are 15 residues in the CDR3. The V and J ends lost 3 bases and 1 base respectively, with 10 bases between them.

The table lists this clone with a count of one. As DNA, the CDR3 is TGTGCCAGCAGCTTGTATACAGGATCAACTAATGAAAAACTGTTTTTT. Translating it yields CASSLYTGSTNEKLFF. The chain combines TRBV7-2 with TRBJ1-4; perhaps TRBD1 as D (5 bases). This CDR3 has 16 amino acids. The germline V gene has CDR1 SGHTA and CDR2 FQGNSA. V gave up 3 bases and J gave up 0 bases, with 11 bases separating them.

Details on this clone: In the same sample, other DNA sequences code for this CDR3. The V gene is TRBV7-9, the J gene TRBJ1-2; a weak D match, TRBD1 (5 bases). The CDR3 covers 15 residues. V dropped 1 base and J dropped 2 bases, with 11 bases sitting between them. CDR1 SEHNR and CDR2 FQNEAQ come from the germline V gene (reference sequence). The CDR3 is CASSLGYRTNYGYTF. The CDR3, as DNA: TGTGCCAGCAGCTTAGGATACAGGACCAACTATGGCTACACCTTC.

The sample holds a few counts of this clone. V is TRBV6-5 and J is TRBJ2-3; the D gene is possibly TRBD1 (5 bases). V dropped 0 bases and J dropped 7 bases, with 11 bases sitting between them. CDR3 length equals 14 residues. The V gene's germline CDR1 is MNHEY and CDR2 SVGAGI. The CDR3 DNA sequence: TGTGCCAGCAGTTACTCACAGGACGTAAATACGCAGTATTTT. Translation: CASSYSQDVNTQYF.

The chain combines TRBV5-4 with TRBJ1-4; TRBD1 aligns across 9 bases. In germline, CDR1 is SGHNT, CDR2 YYREEE (reference sequence). Unmatched junction bases numbered 8, after V lost 4 bases and J lost 4 bases. The CDR3 contains 16 residues. The CDR3 DNA sequence: TGTGCCAGCAGCACGGGACAGGGAGCAGTTAATGAAAAACTGTTTTTT. The encoded protein is CASSTGQGAVNEKLFF.

This clone was counted many times. The chain combines TRBV14 with TRBJ2-5; perhaps TRBD2 as D (5 bases). CDR3 size: 16 residues. Trimming left V 0 bases short and J 7 bases short, with 18 bases between. Germline CDR1 reads SGHDN; CDR2 reads FVKESK. The CDR3: CASSQESQLGVGTQYF. The CDR3 DNA sequence: TGTGCCAGCAGCCAAGAATCCCAGCTGGGAGTAGGGACCCAGTACTTC.

As concerns this clone: Additional DNA sequences in this sample encode the identical CDR3. The chain has TRBV12-5 and TRBJ2-5; no definite D call. CDR1 is LGHNT and CDR2 is FRNRAP in the germline V gene. The CDR3 contains 11 residues. V lost 4 bases to trimming and J lost 5 bases, with 5 bases between them. The CDR3 nucleotides are TGTGCTAGTGGTTCCGGGGAGACCCAGTACTTC. Translation gives CASGSGETQYF.

V gene TRBV9 combines with J gene TRBJ2-7; 7 bases agree with TRBD2. The CDR3 contains 14 residues. The J segment lost 6 bases and the V segment lost 0 bases, leaving 6 bases of the junction unmatched. Per germline, CDR1 SGDLS and CDR2 YYNGEE. As DNA, the CDR3 is TGTGCCAGCAGCGTAGGGGGGACTATCTCCGAGCAGTACTTC. Amino acid sequence: CASSVGGTISEQYF.

CDR3 loop: CASSRRGSGNTIYF. CDR3 DNA: TGTGCCAGCAGCCGAAGGGGGTCTGGAAACACCATATATTTT. The chain uses TRBV3-1 (or the pseudogene TRBV3-2) and TRBJ1-3, with a possible D match to TRBD1 (6 bases). Germline V gives CDR1 LGHDT, CDR2 YNNKEL (reference sequence). Trimming took off 4 bases at V and 1 base at J, with 8 bases between the two ends. The CDR3 loop spans 14 amino acids.

V usage is TRBV4-3 and J usage is TRBJ2-3; D call uncertain. The CDR3 spans 16 residues. Germline CDR1 LGHNA, CDR2 YSLEER. The germline V and J ends were trimmed by 1 base and 4 bases, with 15 bases remaining between them. The CDR3, as DNA: TGCGCCAGCAGCCAAGGGGCGATGACCCAGGCAGATACGCAGTATTTT. It translates to CASSQGAMTQADTQYF.

CDR3: CASSYLTRRAYEQYF. The CDR3 DNA reads TGTGCCAGCAGTTACCTAACGAGGAGGGCCTACGAGCAGTACTTC. This chain links TRBV6-5 with TRBJ2-7, with TRBD2 as a possible D gene (6 bases). The CDR3 has 15 amino acids. The V end lost 2 bases, the J end lost 2 bases, and 13 bases lay between the germline ends. Germline V lookup: CDR1 MNHEY, CDR2 SVGAGI.

The gene calls are TRBV28 and TRBJ2-4, with 9 bases lining up with TRBD1. Germline CDR1 MDHEN, CDR2 SYDVKM. The trim removed 0 bases at V and 6 bases at J, leaving 12 bases unmatched. This CDR3 spans 18 amino acids. The CDR3 coding sequence is TGTGCCAGCAGTTTATGGGGCCGGGACAGGGAAGGGGTAAACATTCAGTACTTC. This translates into CASSLWGRDREGVNIQYF.

The V call is TRBV7-3, the J call TRBJ1-1; tentative D call: TRBD1 (6 bases). CDR3 length: 13 residues. V lost 1 base and J 5 bases, leaving 8 bases between the germline ends. In germline, CDR1 is SGHTA, CDR2 FQGTGA. The chain's CDR3 is CASSLNRETEAFF. DNA of the CDR3: TGTGCCAGCAGCTTAAACAGGGAAACTGAAGCTTTCTTT.

In this sample, this clone turned up a few times. The chain employs TRBV14 and TRBJ1-1; D ambiguous. The CDR3 loop spans 13 amino acids. The V gene lost 1 base and the J gene lost 7 bases, with 10 bases spanning the gap. Germline CDR1 is SGHDN and CDR2 is FVKESK. CDR3 sequence (DNA): TGTGCCAGCAGCCAAGGGCGGTTGAGTGAAGCTTTCTTT. This codes for CASSQGRLSEAFF.

V is TRBV18 and J is TRBJ1-1; D is unresolved. With 3 bases removed from V and 3 bases from J, the gap between germline ends came to 14 bases. This CDR3 has 15 residues. The V gene's germline CDR1 is KGHSH and CDR2 LQKENI. The CDR3 coding sequence is TGTGCCAGCTCACCGGTGATCCGAGCGTACACTGAAGCTTTCTTT. Its translation is CASSPVIRAYTEAFF. Looking up the rest from reference TRBV18 and TRBJ1-1 gives the full variable domain: NAGVMQNPRHLVRRRGQEARLRCSPMKGHSHVYWYRQLPEEGLKFMVYLQKENIIDESGMPKERFSAEFPKEGPSILRIQQVVRGDSAAYFCASSPVIRAYTEAFFGQGTRLTVV.

The V call is TRBV4-3, the J call TRBJ2-5; D may be TRBD1 (6 bases). The CDR3 covers 13 residues. Trimming cost V 2 bases and J 10 bases, with 14 bases left between them. Germline V gene sequence: CDR1 LGHNA, CDR2 YSLEER. For the CDR3, the DNA is TGCGCCAGCAGCCAAACAGGGTCCAGAGACCAGTACTTC. It translates to CASSQTGSRDQYF.

V is TRBV7-2 and J is TRBJ1-1, with 9 bases that match TRBD1. This CDR3 contains 14 residues. Germline-derived CDR1 and CDR2 are SGHTA and FQGNSA. The trim removed 5 bases at V and 5 bases at J, leaving 6 bases unmatched. The CDR3 bases are TGTGCCAGCAGCCAAGACAGGGGGAGTACTGAAGCTTTCTTT. It codes for CASSQDRGSTEAFF.

V is TRBV9 and J is TRBJ1-6; 10 bases are shared with TRBD1. The CDR3 is made up of 16 amino acids. V shed 0 bases, J shed 10 bases, and the junction held 7 bases outside the gene matches. Germline CDR1 SGDLS, CDR2 YYNGEE. CDR3 residues: CASSVGRDRGKSPLHF. The DNA of the CDR3 is TGTGCCAGCAGCGTAGGGAGGGACAGGGGTAAGTCACCCCTCCACTTT.